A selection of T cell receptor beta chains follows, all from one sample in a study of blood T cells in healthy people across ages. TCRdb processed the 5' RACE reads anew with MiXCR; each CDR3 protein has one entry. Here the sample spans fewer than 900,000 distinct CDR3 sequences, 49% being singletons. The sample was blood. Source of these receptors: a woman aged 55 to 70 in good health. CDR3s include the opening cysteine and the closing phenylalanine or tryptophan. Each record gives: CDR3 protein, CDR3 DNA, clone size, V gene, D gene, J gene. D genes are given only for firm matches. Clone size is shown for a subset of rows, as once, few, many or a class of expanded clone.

CDR3: CASSFRRGTGGSGANVLTF
DNA: TGTGCCAGCAGCTTCCGAAGAGGGACAGGGGGCTCTGGGGCCAACGTCCTGACTTTC
size: -
V: TRBV13
D: TRBD1
J: TRBJ2-6

CDR3: CASSQGVQETQYF
DNA: TGTGCCAGCAGCCAGGGGGTACAAGAGACCCAGTACTTC
size: few
V: TRBV7-2
D: TRBD1
J: TRBJ2-5

CDR3: CASSFLAIGYEQYF
DNA: TGTGCCAGCAGCTTCCTAGCGATCGGCTACGAGCAGTACTTC
size: once
V: TRBV7-3
D: -
J: TRBJ2-7

CDR3: CASSPGTGKYEQYF
DNA: TGTGCCAGCAGTCCCGGGACAGGGAAGTACGAGCAGTACTTC
size: few
V: TRBV6-5
D: TRBD1
J: TRBJ2-7

CDR3: CASSLEVGGYTEAFF
DNA: TGCGCCAGCAGCTTGGAGGTGGGAGGGTACACTGAAGCTTTCTTT
size: -
V: TRBV5-1
D: -
J: TRBJ1-1

CDR3: CSARDGGLETQYF
DNA: TGCAGTGCTAGAGACGGAGGGTTAGAGACCCAGTACTTC
size: few
V: TRBV20-1
D: -
J: TRBJ2-5

CDR3: CASSQGPTVLNEKLFF
DNA: TGCGCCAGCAGCCAAGGACCAACCGTATTAAATGAAAAACTGTTTTTT
size: -
V: TRBV4-1
D: -
J: TRBJ1-4

CDR3: CTSRKKGQGIYEQYF
DNA: TGTACCAGCAGAAAGAAGGGACAGGGTATCTACGAGCAGTACTTC
size: -
V: TRBV12-3/TRBV12-4
D: TRBD1
J: TRBJ2-7

CDR3: CASSQAVAGVQENTEAFF
DNA: TGCGCCAGCAGCCAAGCCGTCGCAGGGGTACAGGAGAACACTGAAGCTTTCTTT
size: many
V: TRBV4-3
D: -
J: TRBJ1-1

CDR3: CASSSRDREMGPLHF
DNA: TGTGCCAGCAGTTCCCGGGACAGGGAAATGGGGCCCCTCCACTTT
size: -
V: TRBV27
D: TRBD1
J: TRBJ1-6

CDR3: CASSPIAGGSMNEQFF
DNA: TGTGCCAGCAGCCCCATAGCGGGGGGTTCGATGAATGAGCAGTTCTTC
size: few
V: TRBV7-3
D: TRBD2
J: TRBJ2-1

CDR3: CAWSGQGVEKLFF
DNA: TGTGCCTGGAGTGGACAGGGGGTGGAAAAACTGTTTTTT
size: -
V: TRBV30
D: TRBD1
J: TRBJ1-4

CDR3: CASSRRGGDYEQYF
DNA: TGTGCCAGCAGCCGACGTGGGGGGGACTACGAGCAGTACTTC
size: -
V: TRBV6-6
D: TRBD2
J: TRBJ2-7

CDR3: CASSLAPPPVGETQYF
DNA: TGCGCCAGCAGCTTAGCGCCCCCCCCGGTCGGAGAGACCCAGTACTTC
size: once
V: TRBV5-1
D: -
J: TRBJ2-5

CDR3: CSARGLADDYEQYF
DNA: TGCAGTGCTAGAGGACTAGCTGACGACTACGAGCAGTACTTC
size: -
V: TRBV20-1
D: TRBD2
J: TRBJ2-7

CDR3: CSAREPRQGRQPQHF
DNA: TGCAGTGCTAGAGAACCAAGACAGGGGAGGCAGCCCCAGCATTTT
size: few
V: TRBV20-1
D: TRBD1
J: TRBJ1-5

CDR3: CASSFGRLAKNIQYF
DNA: TGTGCCAGCAGTTTTGGGCGGCTAGCCAAAAACATTCAGTACTTC
size: -
V: TRBV28
D: -
J: TRBJ2-4

CDR3: CASSFLVEQVEQFF
DNA: TGCGCCAGCAGCTTTCTAGTAGAACAGGTTGAGCAGTTCTTC
size: -
V: TRBV5-1
D: -
J: TRBJ2-1

CDR3: CASSGSNTGYEQYF
DNA: TGTGCCAGCAGTGGTAGCAATACCGGGTACGAGCAGTACTTC
size: -
V: TRBV28
D: -
J: TRBJ2-7

CDR3: CASSPDGVEETQYF
DNA: TGTGCTAGCTCACCAGACGGGGTGGAAGAGACCCAGTACTTC
size: -
V: TRBV18
D: -
J: TRBJ2-5

CDR3: CASSGRPGGAGGANEQYF
DNA: TGCGCCAGCAGCGGCCGCCCCGGAGGAGCGGGAGGGGCCAATGAGCAGTACTTC
size: once
V: TRBV5-1
D: TRBD2
J: TRBJ2-5

CDR3: CASSRLLAGPPSYNEQFF
DNA: TGCGCCAGCAGCCGTCTACTAGCGGGACCTCCCTCCTACAATGAGCAGTTCTTC
size: -
V: TRBV5-1
D: TRBD2
J: TRBJ2-1

CDR3: CSVGGGRDPPSGYTF
DNA: TGCAGCGTTGGAGGGGGGAGAGACCCCCCGTCTGGCTACACCTTC
size: -
V: TRBV29-1
D: -
J: TRBJ1-2

CDR3: CATGDNQETQYF
DNA: TGTGCCACCGGGGACAACCAAGAGACCCAGTACTTC
size: -
V: TRBV24-1
D: -
J: TRBJ2-5

CDR3: CASSREGARLSTDTQYF
DNA: TGTGCCAGCTCACGTGAGGGGGCCCGACTATCGACAGATACGCAGTATTTT
size: -
V: TRBV18
D: TRBD1
J: TRBJ2-3

CDR3: CSAHAGTSSYNEQYF
DNA: TGCAGTGCTCACGCCGGGACTAGTTCCTACAATGAGCAGTACTTC
size: few
V: TRBV20-1
D: TRBD2
J: TRBJ2-7

CDR3: CTSSLVAGFYEQYF
DNA: TGTACCAGCAGTTTAGTAGCGGGATTCTACGAGCAGTACTTC
size: -
V: TRBV28
D: TRBD2
J: TRBJ2-7

CDR3: CASSSPWGGRASRSSPETQYF
DNA: TGTGCCAGCAGCTCACCATGGGGCGGGAGGGCCTCACGTTCATCGCCAGAGACCCAGTACTTC
size: -
V: TRBV6-2/TRBV6-3
D: TRBD2
J: TRBJ2-5

CDR3: CASTDRSNQPQHF
DNA: TGTGCCAGCACCGACAGGAGCAATCAGCCCCAGCATTTT
size: -
V: TRBV6-2/TRBV6-3
D: -
J: TRBJ1-5

CDR3: CASGQETTDTQYF
DNA: TGTGCCAGCGGACAGGAGACCACAGATACGCAGTATTTT
size: few
V: TRBV2
D: TRBD1
J: TRBJ2-3

CDR3: CASSPGLNSYEQYF
DNA: TGTGCCAGCAGCCCTGGACTAAACTCCTACGAGCAGTACTTC
size: many
V: TRBV7-3
D: -
J: TRBJ2-7

CDR3: CASSLRRTGYEQYF
DNA: TGTGCCAGCAGCTTGAGGAGGACCGGGTACGAGCAGTACTTC
size: -
V: TRBV11-1
D: -
J: TRBJ2-7

CDR3: CASRTRGGTYEQYF
DNA: TGTGCCAGCAGAACGCGAGGGGGCACCTACGAGCAGTACTTC
size: -
V: TRBV28
D: TRBD1
J: TRBJ2-7

CDR3: CASSLRGSGTFF
DNA: TGTGCCAGCAGTTTGAGAGGGAGCGGAACTTTCTTT
size: -
V: TRBV12-3/TRBV12-4
D: -
J: TRBJ1-1

CDR3: CASSRGFYEQYF
DNA: TGTGCCAGCAGTCGGGGGTTTTACGAGCAGTACTTC
size: few
V: TRBV12-3/TRBV12-4
D: -
J: TRBJ2-7

CDR3: CASSGIRGITMEEQYF
DNA: TGTGCCAGCAGCGGGATCAGGGGAATCACAATGGAGGAGCAGTACTTC
size: -
V: TRBV14
D: -
J: TRBJ2-5

CDR3: CSAHTSGTLRNEQYF
DNA: TGCAGTGCGCACACTAGCGGGACTCTTAGGAATGAGCAGTACTTC
size: -
V: TRBV20-1
D: TRBD2
J: TRBJ2-5

CDR3: CASSQVVGGLYEQYF
DNA: TGCGCCAGCAGCCAAGTTGTAGGCGGCCTCTACGAGCAGTACTTC
size: few
V: TRBV4-3
D: -
J: TRBJ2-7

CDR3: CASSSGPGDKKQYF
DNA: TGTGCCAGCAGCTCGGGGCCGGGGGACAAGAAGCAGTACTTC
size: -
V: TRBV5-6
D: -
J: TRBJ2-7